This TCR beta chain was sequenced during a study of blood T cell repertoires in COVID-19 (TCRdb year 2020). Context from the whole study: Samples covering the acute and convalescent phases of COVID-19 were provided by collaborators in the United States, Italy and Spain. Samples came from the ongoing ImmuneRACE study (first 160 participants) plus 1,254 subjects from 6 global collaborators. The prospective study material was composed of cDNA or gDNA derived from T cells, B-cell-depleted T cells, or PBMCs. Where HLA class I and class II types were available, the types were taken from metadata supplied by the sample provider, not from assay-based typing. Subjects who had been exposed to COVID-19, were actively infected with it, or had recovered from it provided the deeply sampled blood TCRbeta repertoires that made up the dataset. A de-identified subject ID, COVID-19 status, age in years and sex were almost always included in the sample metadata. The repertoires were made available in a free public database intended to serve as a resource for research on the immune response to SARS-CoV-2.

Whole blood was collected in K2EDTA tubes by collaborating institutions according to the institutions' own protocols. Collaborator samples were shipped for TCRbeta analysis as frozen whole blood, isolated PBMCs, or DNA extracted from either sample type. Points the paper makes about the study in general: The amount of clinical and demographic metadata varied by source and participant and was provided uncurated.

TCRbeta CDR3 regions were amplified from genomic DNA by means of the immunoSEQ Assay, a bias-controlled multiplex PCR. As for how the authors treated the data: The number of nucleated cells in each sample was estimated from the amplification of reference gene primers within the assay. Sequence reads were collapsed and filtered to measure the absolute abundance of every unique TCRbeta CDR3 rearrangement. For each sample, productive Simpson clonality was calculated as the square root of Simpson's diversity index across productive rearrangements. The table comes from immuneACCESS by way of TCRdb, which keeps in-frame sequences with V and J called. Part of the clones is missing from these tables; in studies checked, under half for an unresolved V gene and the rest for unknown reasons. V and J calls and clone size come straight from that table; D and trimming were deduced from the DNA. The sample includes some 120,000 clones, with almost 80% observed a single time. The top ten constitute 25% of the sample.

This clone came up a few times. The antigen it binds to is not known. The record has no base qualities; no much larger clone is one base away. The CDR3 sequence holds 13 residues, the cysteine and phenylalanine included. CDR3 DNA only is kept here, 39 bases in frame from base 1. The junction shows trimming of 0 bases on V and 6 bases on J, plus 9 bases between the germline ends. CDR1 and CDR2, looked up from the germline V gene (reference sequence), are GTSNPN and SVGIG. Sequenced sample: peripheral blood. The sequence joins TRBV30 to TRBJ1-5, with no confident D gene call. The origin of this receptor is a human donor in a cohort sampled during active COVID-19. CDR3 sequence: CAWSVTRAQPQHF. The bases read TGTGCCTGGAGTGTGACACGAGCTCAGCCCCAGCATTTT.